A selection of T cell receptor beta chains follows, all from one sample in a study of blood T cell repertoires in COVID-19. Produced via immunoSEQ multiplex PCR; TCRdb's table is partial and in-frame only. The sample yields 250,000 to 300,000 clones, around 86% seen once. Sequenced material: PBMCs or T cells enriched from blood (not recorded which). The receptors derive from a young man who had recovered from COVID-19. Both conserved end residues are part of each CDR3.

TRBJ2-5 | TRBV2 | CASSVRAGGLETQYF
TRBJ2-2 | TRBV7-9 | CASSSGTGGTGELFF
TRBJ1-2 | TRBV5-1 | CASSFDRGELYGYTF
TRBJ1-6 | TRBV9 | CASSATGELYNSPLHF
TRBJ1-4 | TRBV19 | CASSPQASNEKLFF
TRBJ2-6 | TRBV10-3 | CATSGSSFSGANVLTF
TRBJ2-1 | TRBV14 | CASRRTSGSKNEQFF
TRBJ1-2 | TRBV18 | CASSPNDPGQVLRYGYTF
TRBJ2-5 | TRBV7-8 | CASSNLRTPQETQYF
TRBJ2-7 | TRBV19 | CASSSGTREQYF
TRBJ1-2 | TRBV10-3 | CAISVEGSNYGYTF
TRBJ2-2 | TRBV7-9 | CASSFRRRGQGWNTGELFF
TRBJ1-5 | TRBV19 | CASSISQGFGQPQHF
TRBJ2-7 | TRBV28 | CASLPRGHQYEQYF
TRBJ1-2 | TRBV5-1 | CASKNSVYPNYGYTF
TRBJ1-5 | TRBV24-1 | CATSDFPSSGHNQPQHF
TRBJ1-5 | TRBV30 | CAWSVQPNQPQHF
TRBJ2-7 | TRBV24-1 | CATSDSTDKQYF
TRBJ2-1 | TRBV30 | CAWTRTSAYNEQFF
TRBJ1-5 | TRBV7-9 | CASSLTGGSLQPQHF
TRBJ2-7 | TRBV27 | CASSLDSRGYEQYF
TRBJ2-5 | TRBV2 | CASIFLAGGSETQYF
TRBJ1-4 | TRBV5-1 | CASSPTGDNEKLFF
TRBJ2-1 | TRBV24-1 | CATSDSSGEAYNEQFF
TRBJ2-2 | TRBV7-9 | CASRYAVSNTGELFF
TRBJ1-1 | TRBV27 | CASRKGRQANTEAFF
TRBJ1-6 | TRBV18 | CASSRGTGNNSPLHF
TRBJ2-2 | TRBV10-3 | CAISEGDRPGELFF
TRBJ2-6 | TRBV10-2 | CASSERAPTTGSSGANVLTF
TRBJ2-1 | TRBV2 | CATYRAGENEQFF
TRBJ1-1 | TRBV15 | CATSRGQGLDEAFF
TRBJ1-2 | TRBV10-3 | CAISEPPAGENYGYTF
TRBJ2-5 | TRBV7-2 | CASSLLALDGTQYF
TRBJ1-1 | TRBV6-5 | CASRPGYLVTEAFF
TRBJ1-1 | TRBV12-3/TRBV12-4 | CASSLGYSFEAFF
TRBJ2-2 | TRBV28 | CASSPQWDSTGELFF
TRBJ1-1 | TRBV7-3 | CASSLGVSGNTEAFF
TRBJ1-2 | TRBV5-6 | CASSRDSDYGYTF
TRBJ2-1 | TRBV19 | CASSSSSGEYSYNEQFF
TRBJ2-3 | TRBV7-7 | CASSLGTSRTDTQYF
TRBJ2-7 | TRBV6-5 | CASSPGQVVYEQYF
TRBJ1-3 | TRBV2 | CATRGRAGNTIYF
TRBJ2-1 | TRBV11-2 | CASSLGLAANNEQFF
TRBJ1-3 | TRBV2 | CASSADRGYGNTIYF
TRBJ1-3 | TRBV10-3 | CAIGARGNTIYF
TRBJ2-6 | TRBV5-1 | CASSLDSGTGANVLTF
TRBJ1-6 | TRBV25-1 | CASSDRAGSPLHF
TRBJ1-5 | TRBV5-1 | CASSWGTGGNQPQHF
TRBJ2-5 | TRBV4-2 | CASSQGRARGTYQETQYF
TRBJ1-2 | TRBV29-1 | CSATGQDLKYGYTF
TRBJ2-2 | TRBV30 | CAWSTHLGGTGELFF
TRBJ2-2 | TRBV5-1 | CASSLVLRRPTNTGELFF
TRBJ2-1 | TRBV29-1 | CSIGVGLAGVGNEQFF
TRBJ1-1 | TRBV5-8 | CASPGEPGRRMNTEAFF
TRBJ2-1 | TRBV10-3 | CAISDEDRVDEQFF
TRBJ1-5 | TRBV7-2 | CASSSHDGRINQPQHF
TRBJ2-5 | TRBV9 | CASSVWAGAQETQYF